Given below is one TCR beta chain in context. The data stem from a study of OX40 agonist ivuxolimab in advanced cancers. Study overall: Under the entry rules, prior anti-PD-1, anti-PD-L1 or anti-CTLA-4 therapy was allowed, and roughly 41% had some.

Only in-frame clones appear in the TCRdb table, and some are missing; sequencing was by immunoSEQ multiplex PCR. Of around 51,000 clones in the sample, about 80% were seen once. Germline CDR1 is MNHGY and CDR2 is SVAAGI. V was pared by 4 bases and J by 7 bases, with 7 bases between. The CDR3 covers 11 residues. The material sequenced was CD4+ or CD8+ T cells sorted from blood, taken in a trial of the OX40 agonist ivuxolimab. The TCR comes from an adult with an advanced solid tumor such as melanoma, head and neck, liver or kidney cancer. The chain carries TRBV6-9 and TRBJ1-2; a weak D match, TRBD1 (5 bases). CDR3 sequence (DNA): TGTGCCAGCAGTTCCGGGACTGGCTACACCTTC. Amino acid sequence: CASSSGTGYTF.